Sequencing of this T cell receptor beta chain was carried out in a study of tumor-infiltrating lymphocytes in localized non-small cell lung cancer (dated by TCRdb to about 2021). About the full investigation: The cohort included patients whose samples were collected after neoadjuvant chemotherapy, as well as both smokers and never-smokers and several histologies. The overall ICON cohort was composed of 150 or so surgical patients with localized non-small cell lung cancer whose tumors were resected. Each patient contributed resected tumor tissue and uninvolved lung tissue from the same patient, described as non-adjacent to the tumor. The paired tumor versus uninvolved lung comparison of immunoSEQ T-cell fraction included roughly 54 patients. The same patients underwent several integrated assays, with TCR sequencing performed together with flow cytometry, multiplex immunofluorescence, RNA-seq, exome sequencing and proteomics. General conclusions and limits of the study: No difference in TCR-derived T-cell fraction was observed between the flow cytometry-defined immunotypes IM1 (good prognosis) and IM2 (poor prognosis). TCRbeta sequencing supported higher T cell infiltration in tumors than in uninvolved lung tissue, consistent with immunofluorescence CD3 counts. Because different assays used different pieces of the same tissue, intratumor heterogeneity could not be separated from technical variation. Since assay coverage differed from patient to patient depending on how much tissue was available, TCR sequencing was done for only a subset of the cohort. No association of tumor T-cell fraction from TCR sequencing with recurrence-free survival was found (p = 0.61).

TCR sequencing with the immunoSEQ assay provided the T-cell fraction in tumor and uninvolved lung tissue. For the original study's pipeline: For survival analysis, patients were split into high (upper tertile) and low (lower two tertiles) T-cell fraction groups and compared by log-rank test. A signed-rank test was used to test differences in T-cell fraction between paired tumor and uninvolved lung samples. Drawn from immuneACCESS, this table holds only the in-frame rearrangements with V and J called that TCRdb kept. Clones are partly lost; checked studies trace under half to an unresolved V gene and leave the rest unexplained. That table supplies the V and J calls and clone size; D and trimming were determined from the DNA. The sample records about 16,000 clones, over 35% of which are singletons. The ten top clones hold about a sixth of the sample. About this clone: This clone's antigen is unknown. Base quality data are lacking; no much larger clone is found one base away.

Enrollment in ICON was initiated in 2016, and the last patient was enrolled in the second half of 2018. Fresh tumor and matched uninvolved tissue for in-depth immune analyses, including TCR sequencing, were collected from a subcohort of some 76 patients. TCR sequencing was performed on DNA isolated from bulk tissue, without cell sorting. Sequencing was carried out using lung tumor tissue. The clonotype was recovered from a human donor with non-small cell lung cancer.

The CDR3 region reads CASSYIPRRDNSPLHF. In nucleotide form, the sequence is TGTGCCAGCAGTTATATACCCAGGCGCGATAATTCACCCCTCCACTTT. The sequence links TRBV6-5 to TRBJ1-6; the D gene cannot be resolved reliably. Inclusive of the bounding cysteine and phenylalanine, the CDR3 is 16 residues long. The only DNA kept is the CDR3, 48 bases in frame from the first base. V sheds 3 bases and J sheds 5 bases, leaving 14 bases between their ends. The germline V gene encodes CDR1 MNHEY and CDR2 SVGAGI.